This T cell receptor (beta chain) was obtained from a study of cytomegalovirus exposure and HLA in healthy donors. Study summary: About 85 million unique TCRs from HLA-typed donors were held in an early release of data. Findings of the study overall: There were 164 TCR beta chains listed as cytomegalovirus-associated. Across donors, presence/absence analyses took sequencing depth to be roughly uniform.

Trimming took 0 bases from V and 10 from J; bases not matched to a gene: 11. The CDR3 has 16 residues. The germline V gene encodes CDR1 SGHNT and CDR2 YYREEE (reference sequence). As concerns this clone: Its target is unknown.

The PCR used 60 Vbeta and 13 Jbeta primers. Per the study methods: Unique TCR beta chains totaled roughly 81 million in a later count, with 8.5 million to 12 million of them shared. Measured with immunoSEQ multiplex PCR; TCRdb has only the in-frame clones, and not every one. For V, J and clone size, that table is used; D and trimming come from the DNA. The sample has approximately 150,000 clones, over 60% seen once. The chain combines TRBV5-4 with TRBJ2-4, with 9 bases fitting TRBD2. Source material: PBMCs. The source of this sequence is a man aged 40-49 years in good health and CMV-seropositive. CDR3: CASSLAGGRASDIQYF. The CDR3 DNA reads TGTGCCAGCAGCTTGGCCGGCGGGAGGGCCTCGGATATTCAGTACTTC.